The subject of this entry is one TCR beta chain. Its antigen is not known. V was clipped by 8 bases and J by 0 bases, with 14 bases between them. Germline assignment: CDR1 SGHNT and CDR2 YENEEA. The CDR3 spans 14 residues. cDNA synthesis used the whole RNA isolate, giving expressed TCRB sequences. Profiled with immunoSEQ multiplex PCR; TCRdb holds only in-frame clones, not every one. The data contain around 150,000 clones, 10% of them singletons. The entry originates in a study of beta chain features in type 1 diabetes. Looking at the study overall: Healthy donors and patients had similar age, gender and cell yields. Sorted cells numbering roughly 98,000,000 were examined across all samples.

Study-wide findings and caveats: Type 1 diabetes patients showed a moderate but significant shortening of TCRB CDR3s in all four CD4+ subsets.

Via the markers CD45RO/CCR7/CD25/CD127/CD95/CD27, stem cell-like memory, regulatory, central memory and naive CD4+ cells were sorted. The rearrangement links TRBV11-3 to TRBJ2-7; no definite D call. The sequenced material came from central memory CD4+ T cells from blood. The receptor comes from a young man with type 1 diabetes. CDR3 protein: CASRVLSPSYEQYF. CDR3 in DNA: TGTGCCAGCCGTGTTCTTAGCCCCTCCTACGAGCAGTACTTC.